This T cell receptor (beta chain) stems from a study of yellow fever vaccine responses in identical twins. CDR1 and CDR2 from the germline V gene are SGHTA and FQGTGA. V lost 1 base to trimming and J lost 3 bases, with 10 bases between them. CDR3 length equals 15 residues. One entry per CDR3 protein results from TCRdb running MiXCR on the RT-PCR reads. Of 3,000 to 3,500 distinct CDR3 sequences in the sample, about 79% were seen once. The specimen comprised T cells from blood (PBMCs), unsorted or a sorted subset (not recorded which), sampled before or after yellow fever vaccination (not recorded which). The source of this sequence is a woman aged 18-29 years who received the yellow fever vaccine. The chain joins TRBV7-3 to TRBJ2-1; tentatively, D is TRBD2 (5 bases). DNA of the CDR3: TGTGCCAGCAGCTTAATCCCTAGCAGCTACAATGAGCAGTTCTTC. Its translation is CASSLIPSSYNEQFF.